This T cell receptor beta chain was identified during a study of metastatic and nonmetastatic thyroid tumors. As for the study in general: Where malignant and benign thyroid patients were concerned, repertoires were compared across blood and tumor or nodule tissue.

Each patient came to thyroid surgery without any prior treatment (of any kind). This clone has more than one count but fewer than ten. V was pared by 1 base and J by 8 bases, with 8 bases between. The CDR3 length is 12 residues. Germline CDR1 reads LNHNV; CDR2 reads YYDKDF (reference sequence). MiXCR was used by TCRdb to re-call the PCR reads. This table has tens of thousands of clones, around 10% appearing once. Sequences were obtained from blood. V is TRBV15 and J is TRBJ1-1; D is undetermined. This TCR was sampled from a female donor with papillary thyroid cancer or a benign thyroid nodule (not recorded which). Some clones in this sample may be carry-over from other donors' samples. The CDR3 reads CATSRAPSEAFF. In nucleotides, the CDR3 is TGTGCCACCAGCAGAGCCCCGTCCGAAGCTTTCTTT.